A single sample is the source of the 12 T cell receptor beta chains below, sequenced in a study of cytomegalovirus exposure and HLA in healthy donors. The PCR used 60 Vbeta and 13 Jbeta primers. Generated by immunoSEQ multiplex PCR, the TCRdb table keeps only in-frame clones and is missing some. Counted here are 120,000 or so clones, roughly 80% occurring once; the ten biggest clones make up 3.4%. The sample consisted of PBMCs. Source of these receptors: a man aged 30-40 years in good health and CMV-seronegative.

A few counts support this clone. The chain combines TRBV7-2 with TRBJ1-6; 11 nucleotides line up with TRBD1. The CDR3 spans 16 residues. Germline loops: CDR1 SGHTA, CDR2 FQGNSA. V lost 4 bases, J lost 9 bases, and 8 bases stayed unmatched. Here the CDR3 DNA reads TGTGCCAGCAGCTCGACCACCGGGACAGGGGGTTCACCCCTCCACTTT. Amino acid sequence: CASSSTTGTGGSPLHF. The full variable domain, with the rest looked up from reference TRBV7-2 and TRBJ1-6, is GAGVSQSPSNKVTEKGKDVELRCDPISGHTALYWYRQSLGQGLEFLIYFQGNSAPDKSGLPSDRFSAERTGGSVSTLTIQRTQQEDSAVYLCASSSTTGTGGSPLHFGNGTRLTVT.

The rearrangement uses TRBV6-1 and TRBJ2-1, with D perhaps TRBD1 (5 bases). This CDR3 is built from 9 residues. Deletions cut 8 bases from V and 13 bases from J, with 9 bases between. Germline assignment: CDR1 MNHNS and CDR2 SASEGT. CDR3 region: CASEGVQFF. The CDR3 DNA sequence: TGTGCCAGCGAAGGGGTCCAGTTCTTC.

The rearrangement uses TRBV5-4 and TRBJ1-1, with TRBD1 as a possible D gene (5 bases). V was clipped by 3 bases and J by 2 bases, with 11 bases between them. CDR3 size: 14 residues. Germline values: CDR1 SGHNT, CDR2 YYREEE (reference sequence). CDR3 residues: CASSYRQFNTEAFF. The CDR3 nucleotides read TGTGCCAGCAGCTATAGACAGTTCAACACTGAAGCTTTCTTT.

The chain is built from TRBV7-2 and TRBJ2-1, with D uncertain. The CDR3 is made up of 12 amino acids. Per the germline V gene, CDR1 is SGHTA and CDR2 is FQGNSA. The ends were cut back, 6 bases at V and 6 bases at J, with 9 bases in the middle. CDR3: CASRMTANEQFF. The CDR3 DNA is TGTGCCAGCAGAATGACTGCCAATGAGCAGTTCTTC.

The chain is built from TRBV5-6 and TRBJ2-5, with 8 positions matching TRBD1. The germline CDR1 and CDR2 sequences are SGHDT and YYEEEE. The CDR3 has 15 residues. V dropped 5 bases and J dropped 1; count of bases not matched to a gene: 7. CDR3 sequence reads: CASRSDRGFQETQYF. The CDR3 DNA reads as TGTGCCAGCAGATCTGACAGGGGCTTCCAAGAGACCCAGTACTTC.

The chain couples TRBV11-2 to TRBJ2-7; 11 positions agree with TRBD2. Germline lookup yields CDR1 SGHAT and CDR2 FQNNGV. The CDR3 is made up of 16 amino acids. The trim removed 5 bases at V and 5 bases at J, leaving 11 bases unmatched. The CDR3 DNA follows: TGTGCCAGCAGCAATAGCGGGAGGGCCCCGATTGACGAGCAGTACTTC. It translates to CASSNSGRAPIDEQYF.

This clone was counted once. The CDR3 reads CASSLASGTANEQYF. The CDR3 nucleotides are TGTGCCAGCAGCTTAGCCTCAGGGACAGCAAACGAGCAGTACTTC. The chain has TRBV7-2 and TRBJ2-7; 7 bases align to TRBD1. V was clipped by 0 bases and J by 5 bases; unmatched bases: 7. CDR3 length: 15 amino acids. Germline loops: CDR1 SGHTA, CDR2 FQGNSA.

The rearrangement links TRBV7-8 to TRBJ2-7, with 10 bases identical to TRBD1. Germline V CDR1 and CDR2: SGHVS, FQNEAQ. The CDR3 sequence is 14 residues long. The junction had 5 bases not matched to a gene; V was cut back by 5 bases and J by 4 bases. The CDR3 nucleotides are TGTGCCAGCAGCCTATGGGGACAGGGGTACGAGCAGTACTTC. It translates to CASSLWGQGYEQYF. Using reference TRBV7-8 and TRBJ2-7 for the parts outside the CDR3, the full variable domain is GAGVSQSPRYKVAKRGQDVALRCDPISGHVSLFWYQQALGQGPEFLTYFQNEAQLDKSGLPSDRFFAERPEGSVSTLKIQRTQQEDSAVYLCASSLWGQGYEQYFGPGTRLTVT.

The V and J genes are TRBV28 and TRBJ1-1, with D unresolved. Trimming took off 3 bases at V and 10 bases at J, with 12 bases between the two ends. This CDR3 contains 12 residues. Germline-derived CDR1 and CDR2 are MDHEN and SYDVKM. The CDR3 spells CASSFHETGAFF. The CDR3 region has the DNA TGTGCCAGCAGTTTTCATGAGACGGGAGCTTTCTTT.

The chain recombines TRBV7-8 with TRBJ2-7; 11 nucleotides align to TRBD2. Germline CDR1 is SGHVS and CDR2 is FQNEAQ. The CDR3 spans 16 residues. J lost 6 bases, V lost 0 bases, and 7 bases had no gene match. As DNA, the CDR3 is TGTGCCAGCAGCTTAGCTTCGACTAGCGGGACTATCGAGCAGTACTTC. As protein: CASSLASTSGTIEQYF.

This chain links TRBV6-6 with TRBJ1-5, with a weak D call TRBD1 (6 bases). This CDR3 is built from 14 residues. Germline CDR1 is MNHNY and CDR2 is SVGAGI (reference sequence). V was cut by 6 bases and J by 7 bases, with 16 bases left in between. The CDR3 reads CASRIPGDFQPQHF. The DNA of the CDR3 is TGTGCCAGCAGAATACCAGGGGATTTCCAGCCCCAGCATTTT.

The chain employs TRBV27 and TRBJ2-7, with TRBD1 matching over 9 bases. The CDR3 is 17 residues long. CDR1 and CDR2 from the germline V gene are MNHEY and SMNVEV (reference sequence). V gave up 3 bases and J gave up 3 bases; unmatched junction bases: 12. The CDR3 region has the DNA TGTGCCAGCAGTTTGATGCCCCGACAGGGGGGAATCTACGAGCAGTACTTC. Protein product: CASSLMPRQGGIYEQYF.